Listed below are T cell receptor beta chains from one sample, sequenced in a study of control samples from healthy donors and cancer patients. Sequencing was performed with immunoSEQ multiplex PCR; in TCRdb, only in-frame clones are kept and a portion is missing. The sample contains over 150,000 clones, over 95% of which appear only once. The sample was blood. Receptors were obtained from a woman in her thirties in good health. Both conserved end residues are part of each CDR3. The D gene is left open where the match is weak. Rows may omit the clone size; those that give it use once, few, many or a size class.

NA,NA,TRBV3-1/TRBV3-2,TRBJ1-6,CASSQGGWEDQYNSPLHF,TGTGCCAGCAGCCAAGGGGGGTGGGAGGACCAGTATAATTCACCCCTCCACTTT
TRBD2,NA,TRBV6-1,TRBJ2-3,CASSEYSGTTDTQYF,TGTGCCAGCAGTGAATATAGCGGGACCACAGATACGCAGTATTTT
TRBD1,NA,TRBV5-5,TRBJ2-7,CASSLGQGLITYEQYF,TGTGCCAGCAGCTTGGGACAGGGGCTAATTACCTACGAGCAGTACTTC
TRBD1,NA,TRBV24-1,TRBJ2-1,CATSDPTGIHNEQFF,TGTGCCACCAGTGACCCGACAGGGATCCACAATGAGCAGTTCTTC
NA,NA,TRBV11-2,TRBJ1-4,CASSLVGTNEKLFF,TGTGCCAGCAGCTTAGTAGGCACTAATGAAAAACTGTTTTTT
TRBD2,NA,TRBV27,TRBJ2-1,CASSPLGTSGYNEQFF,TGTGCCAGCAGCCCCCTGGGGACTAGCGGTTACAATGAGCAGTTCTTC
NA,NA,TRBV6-5,TRBJ1-4,CASSYSVRSNEKLFF,TGTGCCAGCAGTTACTCGGTACGGAGTAATGAAAAACTGTTTTTT
NA,NA,TRBV30,TRBJ1-4,CAWSRERVFF,TGTGCCTGGAGCCGCGAGAGAGTGTTTTTT
NA,once,TRBV6-5,TRBJ1-5,CASSYSYFDQPQHF,TGTGCCAGCAGTTACTCGTACTTCGATCAGCCCCAGCATTTT
TRBD2,NA,TRBV28,TRBJ2-5,CASRGGAGLHGTQYF,TGTGCCAGCAGGGGAGGGGCGGGACTACATGGGACCCAGTACTTC
NA,NA,TRBV9,TRBJ1-6,CASSGQSSYNSPLHF,TGTGCCAGCAGCGGACAGAGCTCCTATAATTCACCCCTCCACTTT
NA,NA,TRBV4-1,TRBJ1-4,CASSQEGPRGGKLFF,TGCGCCAGCAGCCAAGAGGGGCCACGGGGCGGTAAACTGTTTTTT
NA,NA,TRBV28,TRBJ1-1,CASSRNTEAFF,TGTGCCAGCAGTCGCAACACTGAAGCTTTCTTT
NA,NA,TRBV2,TRBJ2-5,CASSPIATRETQYF,TGTGCCAGCAGTCCTATCGCCACACGAGAGACCCAGTACTTC
TRBD2,NA,TRBV7-9,TRBJ2-5,CASSRGGGGGETQYF,TGTGCCAGCAGCCGGGGCGGGGGGGGCGGAGAGACCCAGTACTTC
NA,NA,TRBV3-1/TRBV3-2,TRBJ2-5,CASSQDRLGRETQYF,TGTGCCAGCAGCCAAGATCGGCTCGGAAGGGAGACCCAGTACTTC
NA,NA,TRBV2,TRBJ1-1,CASRPGGRSNTEAFF,TGTGCCAGCAGACCTGGAGGACGTTCGAACACTGAAGCTTTCTTT
NA,NA,TRBV28,TRBJ1-4,CASSFTATNEKLFF,TGTGCCAGCAGTTTCACTGCAACTAATGAAAAACTGTTTTTT
TRBD1,NA,TRBV5-4,TRBJ1-2,CASSRDRVYGYTF,TGTGCCAGCAGCCGGGACAGAGTCTATGGCTACACCTTC
TRBD1,NA,TRBV27,TRBJ1-2,CASSSTGGDGYTF,TGTGCCAGCAGTTCCACAGGGGGCGATGGCTACACCTTC
NA,NA,TRBV11-2,TRBJ2-7,CASSSLAFPYEQYF,TGTGCCAGCAGCTCGCTAGCCTTTCCCTACGAGCAGTACTTC
TRBD1,NA,TRBV3-1/TRBV3-2,TRBJ2-2,CASSQGIGGSGELFF,TGTGCCAGCAGCCAAGGTATAGGGGGCTCCGGGGAGCTGTTTTTT
TRBD2,NA,TRBV5-1,TRBJ2-1,CASSTLAGNYNEQFF,TGCGCCAGCAGCACACTAGCGGGAAATTACAATGAGCAGTTCTTC
NA,NA,TRBV12-3/TRBV12-4,TRBJ2-7,CASSHNIYEQYF,TGTGCCAGCAGTCACAATATCTACGAGCAGTACTTC
NA,NA,TRBV6-4,TRBJ2-2,CASSGRGNTGELFF,TGTGCCAGCAGTGGCAGGGGGAACACCGGGGAGCTGTTTTTT
NA,once,TRBV4-1,TRBJ1-1,CASSPPYGRGSGDTEAFF,TGCGCCAGCAGCCCACCCTACGGACGGGGGAGTGGCGACACTGAAGCTTTCTTT
NA,NA,TRBV14,TRBJ1-4,CASSQGKLSSRGHEKLFF,TGTGCCAGCAGCCAAGGAAAGTTGTCATCCCGGGGGCATGAAAAACTGTTTTTT
NA,NA,TRBV7-9,TRBJ2-1,CASNTKQEIYNEQFF,TGTGCCAGCAATACTAAACAGGAAATCTACAATGAGCAGTTCTTC
TRBD1,NA,TRBV3-1/TRBV3-2,TRBJ1-5,CASSRGTELLGQPQHF,TGTGCCAGCAGCCGTGGGACAGAGCTTCTCGGTCAGCCCCAGCATTTT
NA,NA,TRBV2,TRBJ1-1,CASDYRKNTEAFF,TGTGCCAGCGATTATCGCAAGAACACTGAAGCTTTCTTT
NA,NA,TRBV11-3,TRBJ2-1,CASSPGWGNEQFF,TGTGCCAGCAGCCCGGGGTGGGGGAATGAGCAGTTCTTC
NA,NA,TRBV6-6,TRBJ1-5,CASSYTGQGKQPQHF,TGTGCCAGCAGTTACACGGGCCAAGGCAAACAGCCCCAGCATTTT
NA,NA,TRBV29-1,TRBJ1-2,CSVKATNYGYTF,TGCAGCGTTAAGGCCACTAACTATGGCTACACCTTC
NA,NA,TRBV6-6,TRBJ2-1,CASQESGSSSYNEQFF,TGTGCCAGTCAAGAATCCGGGTCGAGCTCCTACAATGAGCAGTTCTTC
TRBD2,once,TRBV7-9,TRBJ2-5,CASSPKGVAGYQETQYF,TGTGCCAGCAGCCCCAAAGGGGTAGCGGGGTACCAAGAGACCCAGTACTTC
TRBD1,NA,TRBV5-1,TRBJ1-1,CASSFTGGGTEAFF,TGCGCCAGCAGCTTTACAGGGGGAGGCACTGAAGCTTTCTTT
NA,NA,TRBV28,TRBJ2-7,CASSFWAGSYEQYF,TGTGCCAGCAGTTTCTGGGCGGGCTCCTACGAGCAGTACTTC